The 8 T cell receptor beta chains presented below share a single source sample, sequenced in a study of OX40 agonist ivuxolimab in advanced cancers. Clones were read by immunoSEQ multiplex PCR, and TCRdb kept only the in-frame ones, dropping some. The profile covers about 80,000 clones, with about 92% appearing a single time and 0.15% to 0.2% taken by the ten largest. This specimen was CD4+ or CD8+ T cells sorted from blood, taken in a trial of the OX40 agonist ivuxolimab. These receptors all come from an adult with an advanced solid tumor such as melanoma, head and neck, liver or kidney cancer.

The rearrangement joins TRBV15 to TRBJ2-4; perhaps TRBD1 as D (6 bases). The V gene lost 1 base and the J gene lost 4 bases, with 11 bases spanning the gap. Germline V gene data show CDR1 as LNHNV and CDR2 as YYDKDF (reference sequence). CDR3 size: 15 residues. In DNA, the CDR3 is TGTGCCACCAGCAGAGCCCAGGGGACAAAAAACATTCAGTACTTC. Translation: CATSRAQGTKNIQYF. Drawing the rest from reference TRBV15 and TRBJ2-4, the complete variable domain is DAMVIQNPRYQVTQFGKPVTLSCSQTLNHNVMYWYQQKSSQAPKLLFHYYDKDFNNEADTPDNFQSRRPNTSFCFLDIRSPGLGDTAMYLCATSRAQGTKNIQYFGAGTRLSVL.

This clone was seen just once. The chain couples TRBV4-2 to TRBJ2-7; D is possibly TRBD1 or TRBD2 (5 bases each). Trimming pared 4 bases from V and 5 bases from J, leaving 18 bases between. Per germline, CDR1 LGHNA and CDR2 YNFKEQ. This CDR3 is 15 amino acids long. CDR3 sequence (DNA): TGTGCCAGCAGCCGCATAGGGACGGACGACAACGAGCAGTACTTC. Protein: CASSRIGTDDNEQYF.

This clone was seen a single time. This chain connects TRBV29-1 to TRBJ1-1; tentatively, D is TRBD1 (6 bases). There are 14 residues in the CDR3. CDR1 is SQVTM and CDR2 is ANQGSEA in the germline V gene. CDR3 amino acids: CSVRGPLGGGEAFF. The CDR3 region has the DNA TGCAGTGTCAGGGGCCCCCTTGGGGGTGGTGAAGCTTTCTTT. Full variable domain (rest looked up from reference TRBV29-1 and TRBJ1-1): SAVISQKPSRDICQRGTSLTIQCQVDSQVTMMFWYRQQPGQSLTLIATANQGSEATYESGFVIDKFPISRPNLTFSTLTVSNMSPEDSSIYLCSVRGPLGGGEAFFGQGTRLTVV.

This clone was detected once. J is TRBJ2-5 and V is TRBV5-1, with 14 positions matching TRBD2. Germline V lookup: CDR1 SGHRS, CDR2 YFSETQ. The CDR3 runs to 17 residues. The V gene end was trimmed by 4 bases and the J gene end by 5 bases; junction bases not matched to a gene: 10. CDR3 sequence: CASSLGTSGGLLETQYF. CDR3 bases: TGCGCCAGCAGCCTGGGGACTAGCGGGGGCTTACTCGAGACCCAGTACTTC.

J is TRBJ2-2 and V is TRBV5-4; perhaps TRBD2 as D (7 bases). Germline assignment: CDR1 SGHNT and CDR2 YYREEE (reference sequence). Trimming pared 1 base from V and 3 bases from J, leaving 16 bases between. The CDR3 contains 17 residues. CDR3 amino acids: CASSLYGGGADTGELFF. CDR3 DNA sequence: TGTGCCAGCAGCTTGTACGGTGGGGGGGCGGACACCGGGGAGCTGTTTTTT.

This clone has only a few counts. Other DNA sequences in the same sample also yield this CDR3. J is TRBJ2-1 and V is TRBV4-1, with D perhaps matching TRBD2 (5 bases). Trimming removed 0 bases at V and 0 bases at J, with 9 bases between. Germline CDR1 MGHRA, CDR2 YSYEKL. The CDR3 is made up of 16 amino acids. CDR3 sequence reads: CASSQDSAVSYNEQFF. CDR3 nucleotide sequence: TGCGCCAGCAGCCAAGATAGCGCGGTCTCCTACAATGAGCAGTTCTTC.

This rearrangement joins TRBV19 to TRBJ2-2; 8 positions match TRBD2. V was clipped by 6 bases and J by 0 bases; unmatched bases: 6. This CDR3 region has 16 residues. The germline V gene has CDR1 LNHDA and CDR2 SQIVND (reference sequence). The DNA for the CDR3 is TGTGCCAGTAGGCCAACTAGCGGCACGAACACCGGGGAGCTGTTTTTT. Its protein is CASRPTSGTNTGELFF.

This clone was observed a few times. The chain has TRBV10-1 and TRBJ2-7; TRBD2 matches at 7 bases. Trimming cost V 5 bases and J 3 bases; bases outside gene matches: 4. The CDR3 is made up of 13 amino acids. Germline assignment: CDR1 WNHNN and CDR2 SYGVQD (reference sequence). The CDR3 DNA reads as TGCGCCAGCAGTAGGGCTAGCGGCTACGAGCAGTACTTC. Amino acid sequence: CASSRASGYEQYF.